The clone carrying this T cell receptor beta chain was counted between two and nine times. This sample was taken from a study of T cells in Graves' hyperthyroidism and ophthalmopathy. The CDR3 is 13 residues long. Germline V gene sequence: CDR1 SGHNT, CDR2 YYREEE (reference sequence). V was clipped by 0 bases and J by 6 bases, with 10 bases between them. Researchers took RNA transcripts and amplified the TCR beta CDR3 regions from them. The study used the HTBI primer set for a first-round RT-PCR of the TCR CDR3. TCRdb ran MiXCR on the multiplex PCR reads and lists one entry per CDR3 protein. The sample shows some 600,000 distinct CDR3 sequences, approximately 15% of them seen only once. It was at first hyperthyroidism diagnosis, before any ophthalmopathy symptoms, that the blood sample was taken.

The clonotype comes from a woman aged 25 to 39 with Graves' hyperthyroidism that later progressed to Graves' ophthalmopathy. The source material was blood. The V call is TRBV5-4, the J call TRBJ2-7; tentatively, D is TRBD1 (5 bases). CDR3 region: CASSLDQGREQYF. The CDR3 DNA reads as TGTGCCAGCAGCTTGGACCAGGGCCGCGAGCAGTACTTC.